Reported below is one T cell receptor (beta chain). This sample was taken from a study of T cell changes during pregnancy in multiple sclerosis. Germline CDR1 reads GTSNPN; CDR2 reads SVGIG (reference sequence). V was trimmed by 2 bases and J by 1 base, leaving 6 bases between them. There are 13 residues in the CDR3. Assay used: immunoSEQ multiplex PCR; TCRdb lists only in-frame clones, some missing. The table shows under 55,000 clones, with roughly 92% occurring only once. The source of this sequence is a female donor with multiple sclerosis, enrolled in a pregnancy study. The sequencing used CD4+ T cells from peripheral blood mononuclear cells, collected in the third trimester of pregnancy. The chain couples TRBV30 to TRBJ1-3; D is undetermined. CDR3 in DNA: TGTGCCTGGAGTACGGGATCTGGAAACACCATATATTTT. It yields the protein CAWSTGSGNTIYF.